This TCR beta chain was profiled in a study of CD8+ T cells in alopecia areata. Notes on the study in general: As there was one nonresponder, how baseline CD8+ expansion relates to response remains uncertain.

RNA, once extracted, was reverse transcribed into cDNA for use as the sequencing template. Using immunoSEQ multiplex PCR, the repertoire was profiled, and TCRdb retains in-frame clones only, with some absent. The data contain some 220,000 clones, 50% to 70% of them singletons. This clone was seen only a few times. As yet, its antigen is unknown. Treatment meaning: oral pan-JAK inhibitor, 5-10 mg twice daily. Trimming at V came to 6 bases and at J to 4 bases, leaving 9 bases not matched to a gene. CDR1 is LNHDA, CDR2 SQIVND, per germline (reference sequence). The CDR3 length is 15 residues. The sequencing used CD4+ T cells sorted from blood, collected at week 4, from a patient treated with tofacitinib. This sequence joins TRBV19 and TRBJ2-3, with 8 bases that match TRBD1. This receptor was identified in a human donor with alopecia areata. The CDR3 reads CASSTDRVSADTQYF. CDR3 DNA sequence: TGTGCCAGTAGCACGGACAGGGTTTCTGCAGATACGCAGTATTTT.